This T cell receptor (beta chain) originates from a study of blood T cell repertoires in COVID-19. CDR1 and CDR2 from the germline V gene are SEHNR and FQNEAQ (reference sequence). Trimming at V came to 3 bases and at J to 2 bases, leaving 10 bases not matched to a gene. There are 16 residues in the CDR3. The protocol was immunoSEQ multiplex PCR, while the TCRdb copy is restricted to in-frame clones and leaves out a portion. The data hold 200,000 to 300,000 clones, with 75% to 90% observed a single time. The V call is TRBV7-9, the J call TRBJ2-7, with 7 bases lining up with TRBD1. Sequencing was carried out using PBMCs or T cells enriched from blood (not recorded which). The receptor's source is a man aged 35-49 years who had recovered from COVID-19. The CDR3 loop reads CASSLGIPGQTYEQYF. CDR3 DNA: TGTGCCAGCAGCTTGGGTATTCCGGGACAGACCTACGAGCAGTACTTC.